Each of the 2 T cell receptor beta chains below was sequenced from the same sample in a study of OX40 agonist ivuxolimab in advanced cancers. Method: immunoSEQ multiplex PCR; TCRdb's copy keeps in-frame clones and lacks some. The table records around 67,000 clones, roughly 85% of them present only once. This specimen consisted of CD4+ or CD8+ T cells sorted from blood, obtained in a trial of the OX40 agonist ivuxolimab. These receptors all come from an adult with an advanced solid tumor such as melanoma, head and neck, liver or kidney cancer.

The gene calls are TRBV10-3 and TRBJ2-7; 9 nucleotides line up with TRBD1. After removal of 4 bases from V and 1 base from J, the junction contained 11 bases not matched to a gene. Germline lookup yields CDR1 ENHRY and CDR2 SYGVKD. CDR3 length: 17 residues. The CDR3 region is CAISARNRGPESYEQYF. CDR3 in DNA: TGTGCCATCAGTGCGCGGAACAGGGGGCCTGAATCCTACGAGCAGTACTTC.

V is TRBV6-1 and J is TRBJ2-3; TRBD2 matches at 11 bases. Looked up from germline, CDR1 is MNHNS and CDR2 is SASEGT. This CDR3 contains 16 residues. Trimming at V came to 4 bases and at J to 2 bases, leaving 5 bases not matched to a gene. Here the CDR3 reads CASSVLAGGPTDTQYF. The CDR3, as DNA: TGTGCCAGCAGTGTGCTAGCGGGGGGCCCCACAGATACGCAGTATTTT.